Below are 17 T cell receptor beta chains sequenced from a single sample in a study of spatial heterogeneity in lung cancer. Broader study findings: Intratumoral expanded alpha and beta TCR counts were found to track tumor mutation counts.

TCRdb re-called the 5' RACE reads through MiXCR, storing one row per CDR3 protein. Counted here are about 100,000 distinct CDR3 sequences, 3.5% to 5% occurring once; the ten biggest clones make up around 21%. Antigens of these TCRs are unknown. Time point reported: sample taken at primary tumor resection. The source was lung tumor tissue, collected at surgery. The receptors shown here come from a male donor with early-stage non-small cell lung cancer.

This clonotype was seen repeatedly, ten times or more. The V call is TRBV9, the J call TRBJ2-1, with D tentatively TRBD1 (6 bases). CDR1 and CDR2 from the germline V gene are SGDLS and YYNGEE. Trimming pared 2 bases from V and 8 bases from J, leaving 20 bases between. This CDR3 is built from 16 residues. CDR3 sequence reads: CASSVHAGTFYDEQFF. CDR3 DNA: TGTGCCAGCAGCGTCCACGCCGGGACATTCTATGATGAGCAGTTCTTC.

This clonotype was seen more than once but under ten times. The rearrangement joins TRBV4-2 to TRBJ1-3; D unclear. The CDR3 runs to 13 residues. V was cut by 5 bases and J by 0 bases, with 5 bases left in between. Germline CDR1 and CDR2: LGHNA and YNFKEQ. The CDR3, as DNA: TGTGCCAGCAGCTCACACTCTGGAAACACCATATATTTT. Protein sequence: CASSSHSGNTIYF.

This clonotype was detected ten times or more. V gene TRBV10-3 combines with J gene TRBJ2-2, with 7 bases aligning to TRBD2. This CDR3 contains 14 residues. Looked up from germline, CDR1 is ENHRY and CDR2 is SYGVKD. J gave up 7 bases and V 6 bases, and 8 bases lay outside the gene matches. The CDR3 here is CAIRGGTTNGELFF. The CDR3 DNA reads as TGTGCCATCAGGGGGGGGACCACGAACGGGGAGCTGTTTTTT.

This clonotype was seen at least ten times. The rearrangement links TRBV20-1 to TRBJ1-5; D is uncertain. Germline lookup yields CDR1 DFQATT and CDR2 SNEGSKA (reference sequence). The V end lost 3 bases, the J end lost 0 bases, and 9 bases lay between the germline ends. CDR3 length: 14 residues. The CDR3 here is CSARKDGSNQPQHF. As DNA, the CDR3 is TGCAGTGCTAGGAAGGACGGTAGCAATCAGCCCCAGCATTTT.

The table lists this clonotype with many counts. V and J are TRBV12-3 or TRBV12-4 and TRBJ2-5; D is perhaps TRBD2 (6 bases). V was trimmed by 4 bases and J by 2 bases, leaving 11 bases between them. This CDR3 region has 14 residues. CDR3 sequence: CASSSGTLQETQYF. The CDR3 coding sequence is TGTGCCAGCAGTTCCGGGACTCTTCAAGAGACCCAGTACTTC.

This clonotype showed up many times. V usage is TRBV12-3 or TRBV12-4 and J usage is TRBJ1-2; TRBD1 agrees at 8 bases. After removal of 2 bases from V and 2 bases from J, the junction contained 4 bases not matched to a gene. The CDR3 is 15 residues long. The DNA for the CDR3 is TGTGCCAGCAGTTTATGGGGGACAGGCAACTATGGCTACACCTTC. It specifies CASSLWGTGNYGYTF.

This clonotype was counted between two and nine times. The J gene is TRBJ1-6, the V gene TRBV28, with D perhaps TRBD1 (6 bases). CDR1 MDHEN and CDR2 SYDVKM come from the germline V gene. Trimming cost V 5 bases and J 4 bases, with 18 bases left between them. The CDR3 length is 17 residues. The DNA of the CDR3 is TGTGCCAGCAGTCCGGCGGGGGGCTCAGCTTATAATTCACCCCTCCACTTT. Translated: CASSPAGGSAYNSPLHF.

This clonotype was seen a handful of times. The chain recombines TRBV5-1 with TRBJ1-4; D is undetermined. The length of the CDR3 is 14 residues. Germline V gene lookup returns CDR1 SGHRS and CDR2 YFSETQ. V was shortened by 0 bases and J by 8 bases, with 11 bases between the two germline ends. The CDR3: CASSLVRGEEKLFF. CDR3 sequence (DNA): TGCGCCAGCAGCTTGGTACGGGGTGAAGAAAAACTGTTTTTT.

The sample holds a few counts of this clonotype. CDR3 loop: CSVWGTEAFF. The DNA for the CDR3 is TGCAGCGTCTGGGGGACCGAAGCTTTCTTT. The chain has TRBV29-1 and TRBJ1-1; D perhaps matches TRBD1 (5 bases). The V gene's germline CDR1 is SQVTM and CDR2 ANQGSEA. The CDR3 has 10 residues. V was pared by 6 bases and J by 8 bases, with 10 bases between.

The sample holds many counts of this clonotype. The rearrangement uses TRBV2 and TRBJ2-2; the match to TRBD2 covers 7 bases. This CDR3 is built from 14 residues. V was pared by 7 bases and J by 3 bases, with 5 bases of the junction left unmatched. Looked up from germline, CDR1 is SNHLY and CDR2 is FYNNEI. The CDR3 loop is CASTLRGDTGELFF. The CDR3 DNA is TGTGCCAGCACCCTCCGGGGGGACACCGGGGAGCTGTTTTTT.

The chain employs TRBV29-1 and TRBJ1-2; D not resolved. Trimming cost V 7 bases and J 3 bases, with 9 bases left between them. The germline CDR1 and CDR2 sequences are SQVTM and ANQGSEA. The CDR3 has 11 amino acids. The CDR3 region has the DNA TGCAGCGCCGGAGGGCACTATGGCTACACCTTC. Amino acid sequence: CSAGGHYGYTF.

This clonotype was observed at least ten times. J is TRBJ2-1 and V is TRBV10-3; D possibly corresponds to TRBD1 (6 bases). This CDR3 has 12 amino acids. Germline V gene sequence: CDR1 ENHRY, CDR2 SYGVKD. Between the trimmed V and J ends, which lost 7 bases and 8 bases, there was a span of 12 bases. The CDR3 reads CAIKDSKDEQFF. The CDR3 nucleotides read TGTGCCATCAAGGACAGCAAGGATGAGCAGTTCTTC.

The V and J genes are TRBV20-1 and TRBJ2-7; D is undetermined. Germline assignment: CDR1 DFQATT and CDR2 SNEGSKA (reference sequence). This CDR3 contains 14 residues. Trimming shortened V by 3 bases and J by 3 bases, and 15 bases separated the two germline ends. In nucleotides, the CDR3 is TGCAGTGCTAGCGGGTTACCCGAACACTACGAGCAGTACTTC. Its protein product is CSASGLPEHYEQYF.

A few counts support this clonotype. The chain carries TRBV5-1 and TRBJ2-7; TRBD2 is a possible D gene (5 bases). V dropped 2 bases and J dropped 3 bases, with 12 bases sitting between them. The CDR3 loop spans 14 amino acids. CDR1 and CDR2 (germline): SGHRS, YFSETQ. This CDR3 is CASSFDIGNYEQYF. CDR3 DNA: TGCGCCAGCAGCTTCGACATCGGGAACTACGAGCAGTACTTC.

A remark on this clonotype: A much bigger clone sits one base away, suggesting this may be a read error. The rearrangement links TRBV11-3 to TRBJ2-5; D ambiguous. This CDR3 contains 15 residues. V was trimmed by 1 base and J by 7 bases, leaving 16 bases between them. The germline gives CDR1 SGHNT, CDR2 YENEEA. The CDR3 region is CASSLGVGLEVTQYF. CDR3 nucleotides: TGTGCCAGCAGCTTAGGCGTAGGGCTTGAAGTGACCCAGTACTTC.

This clonotype showed up many times. This chain joins TRBV10-3 and TRBJ1-4; D remains ambiguous. CDR1 is ENHRY, CDR2 SYGVKD, per germline. Trimming removed 0 bases from V and 6 bases from J, with 11 bases in between. The CDR3 runs to 15 residues. The CDR3 loop reads CAISESRGEDEKLFF. As DNA, the CDR3 is TGTGCCATCAGTGAGTCGCGGGGAGAGGATGAAAAACTGTTTTTT.

This clonotype has a handful of counts. The rearrangement uses TRBV11-2 and TRBJ2-4; 8 bases line up with TRBD1. Germline-derived CDR1 and CDR2 are SGHAT and FQNNGV. The trim removed 5 bases at V and 4 bases at J, leaving 4 bases unmatched. The CDR3 is 14 amino acids. The CDR3 loop reads CASSPRTGKNIQYF. Here the CDR3 DNA reads TGTGCCAGCAGCCCCAGGACAGGGAAAAACATTCAGTACTTC.